These 24 T cell receptor beta chains were sequenced from one sample in a study of Tregs in tolerant kidney transplant recipients. Their specific antigens are unknown. Profiled with immunoSEQ multiplex PCR; TCRdb holds only in-frame clones, not every one. This sample carries about 20,000 clones, roughly two thirds of them seen once, and the ten largest clones take approximately 3.7%. Sequenced material: Tregs from blood cultured with allogeneic cells. All receptors derive from a human donor in good health.

This clone is a singleton in its sample. This chain connects TRBV19 to TRBJ1-1, with 11 bases matching TRBD1. J was trimmed by 10 bases and V by 7 bases; bases with no gene match: 11. Germline assignment: CDR1 LNHDA and CDR2 SQIVND (reference sequence). This CDR3 has 14 amino acids. CDR3 DNA: TGTGCCAGTATAAAAGGACAGGGGGCTGAAAGAGCTTTCTTT. It translates to CASIKGQGAERAFF.

The J gene is TRBJ2-3, the V gene TRBV18; 8 bases fit TRBD2. The CDR3 totals 15 residues. With V trimmed by 4 bases and J by 1 base, 4 bases remained unmatched. Germline values: CDR1 KGHSH, CDR2 LQKENI. CDR3 bases: TGTGCCAGCTCACTATCTAGCGGGCGCACAGATACGCAGTATTTT. The encoded protein is CASSLSSGRTDTQYF.

This chain links TRBV27 with TRBJ1-5, with no clear D. CDR1 is MNHEY, CDR2 SMNVEV, per germline (reference sequence). The CDR3 totals 12 residues. V was clipped by 3 bases and J by 7 bases, with 7 bases between them. The CDR3 loop reads CASSFPGQPQHF. For the CDR3, the DNA is TGTGCCAGCAGTTTCCCAGGCCAGCCCCAGCATTTT.

The gene calls are TRBV7-6 and TRBJ1-1; D perhaps matches TRBD1 (5 bases). V lost 5 bases to trimming and J lost 6 bases, with 10 bases between them. The CDR3 sequence is 12 residues long. Germline V gene lookup returns CDR1 SGHVS and CDR2 FNYEAQ. CDR3 in DNA: TGTGCCAGCAGCCCCCTGGGGGCTGAAGCTTTCTTT. Its translation is CASSPLGAEAFF. Full variable domain (missing parts from reference TRBV7-6 and TRBJ1-1): GAGVSQSPRYKVTKRGQDVALRCDPISGHVSLYWYRQALGQGPEFLTYFNYEAQQDKSGLPNDRFSAERPEGSISTLTIQRTEQRDSAMYRCASSPLGAEAFFGQGTRLTVV.

The chain is built from TRBV30 and TRBJ2-3, with 8 bases that match TRBD2. J lost 4 bases, V lost 2 bases, and 11 bases had no gene match. CDR3 length: 16 amino acids. CDR1 is GTSNPN, CDR2 SVGIG, per germline (reference sequence). CDR3: CAWSPLSGGWADTQYF. As DNA, the CDR3 is TGTGCCTGGAGTCCATTATCGGGGGGGTGGGCAGATACGCAGTATTTT.

The chain links TRBV30 to TRBJ1-5, with D perhaps matching TRBD1 (6 bases). The CDR3 spans 17 residues. Looked up from germline, CDR1 is GTSNPN and CDR2 is SVGIG (reference sequence). V shed 2 bases and J shed 0 bases, with 17 bases lying between them. The CDR3 DNA sequence: TGTGCCTGGAGTCCAACAAGAGGGGGTTATAGCAATCAGCCCCAGCATTTT. As protein: CAWSPTRGGYSNQPQHF.

This clone was recorded a few times. The chain joins TRBV5-1 to TRBJ1-4; D possibly corresponds to TRBD1 (6 bases). This CDR3 has 15 amino acids. Germline V lookup: CDR1 SGHRS, CDR2 YFSETQ. The V gene lost 1 base and the J gene lost 7 bases, with 14 bases spanning the gap. CDR3 protein: CASSLMGRGGEKLFF. As DNA, the CDR3 is TGCGCCAGCAGCTTGATGGGCAGGGGTGGTGAAAAACTGTTTTTT.

This clone was seen more than once but under ten times. The rearrangement uses TRBV30 and TRBJ1-5; 7 bases match TRBD1. Germline CDR1 GTSNPN, CDR2 SVGIG (reference sequence). The trim removed 2 bases at V and 7 bases at J, leaving 5 bases unmatched. CDR3 length equals 13 residues. The CDR3 spells CAWSLDRAQPQHF. In DNA, the CDR3 is TGTGCCTGGAGTCTAGACAGGGCCCAGCCCCAGCATTTT.

This chain uses TRBV5-1 with TRBJ2-5, with D possibly called TRBD1 or TRBD2 (5 bases each). CDR1 and CDR2 from the germline V gene are SGHRS and YFSETQ. The ends were cut back, 2 bases at V and 4 bases at J, with 21 bases in the middle. This CDR3 comprises 17 residues. The CDR3 region has the DNA TGCGCCAGCAGCTTTCGGCCGGGGACCTTCTTTCGAGAGACCCAGTACTTC. Translated: CASSFRPGTFFRETQYF.

This rearrangement joins TRBV6-6 to TRBJ1-1, with TRBD1 matching over 11 bases. This CDR3 region has 15 residues. Trimming cost V 7 bases and J 6 bases; bases outside gene matches: 10. CDR1 MNHNY and CDR2 SVGAGI come from the germline V gene (reference sequence). In nucleotides, the CDR3 is TGTGCCAGCACCCGGGACAGGGGGTCTATAGCTGAAGCTTTCTTT. Translation: CASTRDRGSIAEAFF.

V gene TRBV7-6 combines with J gene TRBJ2-7; D ambiguous. CDR3 length: 14 residues. CDR1 SGHVS and CDR2 FNYEAQ come from the germline V gene. Trimming cost V 1 base and J 0 bases, with 7 bases left between them. The CDR3 sequence is CASSLGTRSYEQYF. CDR3 bases: TGTGCCAGCAGCTTAGGCACACGCTCCTACGAGCAGTACTTC.

The chain has TRBV20-1 and TRBJ1-2; D is unresolved. Trimming removed 5 bases from V and 5 bases from J, with 9 bases in between. This CDR3 contains 11 residues. The germline V gene encodes CDR1 DFQATT and CDR2 SNEGSKA (reference sequence). The CDR3 protein is CSASWLYGYTF. The DNA of the CDR3 is TGCAGTGCTTCCTGGCTGTATGGCTACACCTTC.

V and J are TRBV6-1 and TRBJ1-3; D gene unclear. The CDR3 is 14 amino acids. Germline-derived CDR1 and CDR2 are MNHNS and SASEGT. The ends were cut back, 5 bases at V and 0 bases at J, with 8 bases in the middle. CDR3: CASSLRTSGNTIYF. The CDR3 region has the DNA TGTGCCAGCAGTCTCCGGACCTCTGGAAACACCATATATTTT.

V and J are TRBV30 and TRBJ2-5, with 11 positions matching TRBD2. CDR1 and CDR2 from the germline V gene are GTSNPN and SVGIG (reference sequence). The CDR3 is 16 residues long. Trimming took 0 bases from V and 5 from J; bases not matched to a gene: 8. CDR3 DNA: TGTGCCTGGAGTGTACTAGCGGGAGTGGGGTTCGAGACCCAGTACTTC. This translates into CAWSVLAGVGFETQYF.

The CDR3 DNA follows: TGTGCCAGCAGCTTGCAGGGGTCTACCGGAAAACTGTTTTTT. Amino acids: CASSLQGSTGKLFF. The gene calls are TRBV5-4 and TRBJ1-4, with TRBD1 as a possible D gene (6 bases). CDR1 and CDR2 (germline): SGHNT, YYREEE (reference sequence). This CDR3 has 14 amino acids. Trimming stripped 1 base from V and 10 bases from J, with 14 bases between.

This clone appeared once. This sequence joins TRBV6-1 and TRBJ1-2; 10 bases align to TRBD1. This CDR3 has 16 amino acids. Germline V gives CDR1 MNHNS, CDR2 SASEGT. The V segment lost 3 bases and the J segment 2 bases; nucleotides outside the gene matches: 6. CDR3 nucleotides: TGTGCCAGCAGTGACCGGGACAGGGGATACAACTATGGCTACACCTTC. Translation: CASSDRDRGYNYGYTF.

This clone ranks as medium-sized. The J gene is TRBJ1-1, the V gene TRBV7-2; D uncertain. V lost 5 bases, J lost 0 bases, and 16 bases lay in between. Germline V gene sequence: CDR1 SGHTA, CDR2 FQGNSA. This CDR3 has 16 residues. CDR3 nucleotides: TGTGCCAGCAGCCCGCCGACTGACCCAGTGAACACTGAAGCTTTCTTT. This encodes CASSPPTDPVNTEAFF.

The chain has TRBV5-1 and TRBJ2-7; TRBD1 is a possible D gene (6 bases). The CDR3 has 14 amino acids. V was trimmed by 4 bases and J by 2 bases, leaving 13 bases between them. Germline CDR1 SGHRS, CDR2 YFSETQ. CDR3 sequence reads: CASSVSQGAYEQYF. The CDR3 region has the DNA TGCGCCAGCAGCGTATCACAGGGAGCCTACGAGCAGTACTTC.

The chain links TRBV19 to TRBJ2-3; TRBD2 matches at 16 bases. CDR3 length equals 18 residues. Germline V CDR1 and CDR2: LNHDA, SQIVND (reference sequence). J gave up 3 bases and V 5 bases, and 8 bases lay outside the gene matches. The DNA for the CDR3 is TGTGCCAGTAGTGCCCTGGGACTAGCGGGGGGGCAGACAGATACGCAGTATTTT. Its translation is CASSALGLAGGQTDTQYF.

The V gene is TRBV5-1, the J gene TRBJ2-7; 9 positions agree with TRBD1. J lost 3 bases, V lost 0 bases, and 7 bases had no gene match. Looked up from germline, CDR1 is SGHRS and CDR2 is YFSETQ. The CDR3 contains 16 residues. CDR3 in DNA: TGCGCCAGCAGCTTGGATCCCGGACAGGGGTACTACGAGCAGTACTTC. This translates into CASSLDPGQGYYEQYF.

In nucleotides, the CDR3 is TGTGCCAGCAGTTGGGACATCTCTGGAAACACCATATATTTT. Its translation is CASSWDISGNTIYF. This chain uses TRBV6-5 with TRBJ1-3; possible D gene TRBD1, 6 bases. The CDR3 extends over 14 amino acids. The ends were cut back, 4 bases at V and 0 bases at J, with 7 bases in the middle. Germline V gives CDR1 MNHEY, CDR2 SVGAGI.

V and J are TRBV6-5 and TRBJ2-7; TRBD1 is a possible D gene (6 bases). V lost 8 bases and J lost 6, with 14 bases in between. The CDR3 loop spans 12 amino acids. Germline V CDR1 and CDR2: MNHEY, SVGAGI. The CDR3, as DNA: TGTGCCAGCTCCCGGGAAGGGGGCGAGCAGTACTTC. It is translated as CASSREGGEQYF.

The V and J genes are TRBV6-5 and TRBJ1-2; TRBD1 agrees at 12 bases. Germline V gives CDR1 MNHEY, CDR2 SVGAGI. The ends lost 6 bases at V and 6 bases at J; junction bases unmatched: 8. The CDR3 runs 15 residues. CDR3 DNA: TGTGCCAGCAGCCCTTTGGGACAGGGGGCGCATGGCTACACCTTC. It codes for CASSPLGQGAHGYTF.

This clone was found a few times. The rearrangement uses TRBV20-1 and TRBJ1-1; D call uncertain. This CDR3 has 11 amino acids. V dropped 1 base and J dropped 5 bases, with 5 bases sitting between them. Germline V CDR1 and CDR2: DFQATT, SNEGSKA (reference sequence). CDR3 loop: CSARGRTEAFF. CDR3 DNA: TGCAGTGCTAGAGGCCGGACTGAAGCTTTCTTT.